This is a list of T cell receptor beta chains from one sample in a study of tumor-infiltrating lymphocytes in primary liver carcinoma. A single record per CDR3 protein comes from TCRdb applying MiXCR to the multiplex PCR reads. The sample has fewer than 70,000 distinct CDR3 sequences; over 65% are singletons. Sequences were obtained from liver tumor tissue from sampling region 2. These receptors originate from a man aged 40-49 years with primary liver carcinoma and hepatitis B virus infection. Both conserved end residues are part of each CDR3. The D gene is left open where the match is weak. The size field is filled for only some rows; it gives once, few, many or a size class.

TRBJ2-4,TRBD2,TRBV5-1,-,TGCGCCATCATGGAAGCGGGAGTCAAAAACATTCAGTACTTC,CAIMEAGVKNIQYF
TRBJ1-1,-,TRBV29-1,many,TGCAGCGCCTCCCTGGGGGGGATGAACACTGAAGCTTTCTTT,CSASLGGMNTEAFF
TRBJ2-4,-,TRBV4-3,many,TGCGCCAGCAGCCAAGATGGCAGCCTAGCCAAAAACATTCAGTACTTC,CASSQDGSLAKNIQYF
TRBJ2-7,TRBD2,TRBV12-3/TRBV12-4,-,TGTGCCAGCAGTCTTACAGGGACTAGCGGACATCTGGGGGAGCAGTACTTC,CASSLTGTSGHLGEQYF
TRBJ2-7,-,TRBV5-1,-,TGCGCCAGTAGCTTGAGACTAATCTACGAGCAGTACTTC,CASSLRLIYEQYF
TRBJ2-1,-,TRBV11-3,-,TGTGCCAGCAACTTTGGCGTCTCGAACAATGAGCAGTTCTTC,CASNFGVSNNEQFF
TRBJ2-3,-,TRBV11-3,-,TGTGGCAGCAGCTTAGAGTCCGGGCGCATAGAAACGCAGTATTTT,CGSSLESGRIETQYF
TRBJ2-1,-,TRBV29-1,-,TGCAGCGCCGGGGGTGGGGTGTCCCGCAATGAGCAGTTCTTC,CSAGGGVSRNEQFF
TRBJ1-1,-,TRBV30,few,TGTGCCTGGAGTGTATGGGGAGTTGCCATTGAAGCTTTCTTT,CAWSVWGVAIEAFF
TRBJ2-7,-,TRBV5-1,few,TGCGCCAGCAGCTTGGTGACGTCCTACGAGCAGTACTTC,CASSLVTSYEQYF
TRBJ2-7,-,TRBV28,few,TGTGCCAGCAGCTGGGGAGGTGGCTACGAGCAGTACTTC,CASSWGGGYEQYF
TRBJ2-3,TRBD2,TRBV11-2,few,TGTGCTAACAGAGGTACTAGCGGAGACACAGATACGCAGTATTTT,CANRGTSGDTDTQYF
TRBJ2-2,TRBD2,TRBV30,many,TGTGCCTGGCACGCCCTAGCGGGAGGCGGCACCGGGGAGCTGTTTTTT,CAWHALAGGGTGELFF
TRBJ2-7,-,TRBV12-3/TRBV12-4,few,TGTGCCAGCAGTTTCGCAGGGCTCGAGCAGTACTTC,CASSFAGLEQYF
TRBJ2-7,-,TRBV5-6,-,TGTGCCAGGGGCTTGGCGGAGTCAGAATACGAGCACTACTTC,CARGLAESEYEHYF
TRBJ2-3,-,TRBV11-2,few,TGTGCCAGCAGCTTCGTAGGTAACACAGATACGCAGTATTTT,CASSFVGNTDTQYF
TRBJ2-5,-,TRBV12-3/TRBV12-4,-,TGTGCCAGCAGCTTAGGGGATGTAGAGACCCAGTACTTC,CASSLGDVETQYF
TRBJ2-4,-,TRBV5-5,-,TGTGCCAGCAACTTGATGGTGGGGGTCAAAAACATTCAGTACTTC,CASNLMVGVKNIQYF
TRBJ1-1,-,TRBV4-2,many,TGTGCCAGCAGCCAAGATAGGAGCCAGAACACTGAAGCTTTCTTT,CASSQDRSQNTEAFF
TRBJ2-4,TRBD2,TRBV11-1,-,TGCGCCAGCAGCTTCCCCGTGACTAGCGGGACCAGAAACATTCAGTACTTC,CASSFPVTSGTRNIQYF
TRBJ2-2,-,TRBV24-1,once,TGTGCCATCAATACTACAGGGTTAGACACCGGGGAGTTGTTTTTT,CAINTTGLDTGELFF
TRBJ2-2,-,TRBV6-2/TRBV6-3,-,TGTGCCAGCAGGGACACCACCGGGGAGCTGTTTTTC,CASRDTTGELFF